The 10 T cell receptor beta chains in this list originate from one sample, sequenced in a study of human T cells and chemical hapten exposure. Time point in this sample: pre-sensitization, week 0. Sample treatment: therapeutic diphenylcyclopropenone sensitization with weekly scalp DPC. MiXCR was run by TCRdb on the RACE reads, yielding one entry per CDR3 protein. The sample has more than 250,000 distinct CDR3 sequences; 8.6% are singletons. The sample was whole blood, taken in connection with sensitization to the hapten diphenylcyclopropenone (DPC). The origin of the receptors is a woman aged 40 to 49 with alopecia areata. Some clones in this sample may be carry-over from other donors' samples.

J is TRBJ1-2 and V is TRBV29-1; D is ambiguous. This CDR3 has 13 amino acids. Germline V CDR1 and CDR2: SQVTM, ANQGSEA. V was pared by 4 bases and J by 1 base, with 10 bases between. In nucleotides, the CDR3 is TGCAGCGTTGGTACAGCCCTTAACTATGGCTACACCTTC. Protein: CSVGTALNYGYTF.

In its sample, this clonotype was seen a few times. The rearrangement joins TRBV24-1 to TRBJ2-3; D ambiguous. Trimming pared 9 bases from V and 1 base from J, leaving 10 bases between. CDR3 length equals 13 residues. The germline V gene encodes CDR1 KGHDR and CDR2 SFDVKD. CDR3 bases: TGTGCCACCGAAGGGCAGGGCACAGATACGCAGTATTTT. The encoded protein is CATEGQGTDTQYF.

This clonotype showed up many times. The V and J genes are TRBV28 and TRBJ2-3; 11 positions match TRBD1. The CDR3 is made up of 16 amino acids. Germline loops: CDR1 MDHEN, CDR2 SYDVKM. The V segment lost 5 bases and the J segment 2 bases; nucleotides outside the gene matches: 6. CDR3 protein: CASSPGQGVVTDTQYF. The CDR3 nucleotides are TGTGCCAGCAGTCCGGGACAGGGGGTTGTCACAGATACGCAGTATTTT. The full variable domain, completed using reference TRBV28 and TRBJ2-3, is DVKVTQSSRYLVKRTGEKVFLECVQDMDHENMFWYRQDPGLGLRLIYFSYDVKMKEKGDIPEGYSVSREKKERFSLILESASTNQTSMYLCASSPGQGVVTDTQYFGPGTRLTVL.

This clonotype was counted between two and nine times. CDR3 DNA sequence: TGTGCCAGCAGGTCTCCCGGGACCGATAGCTCCTATAATTCACCCCTCCACTTT. It translates to CASRSPGTDSSYNSPLHF. The rearrangement uses TRBV28 and TRBJ1-6; D is possibly TRBD1 (5 bases). V was shortened by 6 bases and J by 0 bases, with 18 bases between the two germline ends. In germline, CDR1 is MDHEN, CDR2 SYDVKM. CDR3 length: 18 residues.

A few counts support this clonotype. This chain uses TRBV30 with TRBJ1-1; no clear D gene. The CDR3 sequence is 13 residues long. V dropped 2 bases and J dropped 1 base, with 8 bases sitting between them. Germline V gives CDR1 GTSNPN, CDR2 SVGIG (reference sequence). The CDR3 region has the DNA TGTGCCTGGAGTAAAAGCGGGAACACTGAAGCTTTCTTT. It translates to CAWSKSGNTEAFF.

This chain joins TRBV12-3 or TRBV12-4 and TRBJ1-5, with 8 nucleotides matching TRBD1. CDR3 length equals 19 residues. Trimming at V came to 6 bases and at J to 1 base, leaving 17 bases not matched to a gene. The CDR3 nucleotides are TGTGCCAGCAGACTTGGGGGATCCGTCGGACAGGGAAGCAATCAGCCCCAGCATTTT. Translation: CASRLGGSVGQGSNQPQHF.

The chain couples TRBV27 to TRBJ2-3; 7 bases map to TRBD2. V was clipped by 1 base and J by 9 bases; unmatched bases: 13. The CDR3 is 16 amino acids. Germline assignment: CDR1 MNHEY and CDR2 SMNVEV (reference sequence). The CDR3 is CASSLYREVEAGTQYF. For the CDR3, the DNA is TGTGCCAGCAGTTTATACCGGGAGGTAGAGGCAGGAACGCAGTATTTT.

There are many counts of this clonotype. The rearrangement joins TRBV6-5 to TRBJ1-2, with TRBD1 identical over 9 bases. V gave up 10 bases and J gave up 4 bases; unmatched junction bases: 10. The CDR3 consists of 14 residues. Germline V gene lookup returns CDR1 MNHEY and CDR2 SVGAGI. This CDR3 is CATRGQGIFYGYTF. In nucleotides, the CDR3 is TGTGCCACCCGGGGACAGGGAATTTTCTATGGCTACACCTTC.

This chain connects TRBV13 to TRBJ1-1; no definite D call. Germline lookup yields CDR1 PRHDT and CDR2 FYEKMQ (reference sequence). This CDR3 region has 13 residues. V lost 5 bases to trimming and J lost 4 bases, with 11 bases between them. CDR3 region: CASSPLAGTEAFF. Here the CDR3 DNA reads TGTGCCAGCAGCCCCCTGGCCGGCACTGAAGCTTTCTTT.

The chain carries TRBV4-3 and TRBJ2-3; TRBD2 matches at 10 bases. Germline V lookup: CDR1 LGHNA, CDR2 YSLEER. The J segment lost 1 base and the V segment lost 0 bases, leaving 4 bases of the junction unmatched. This CDR3 contains 17 residues. CDR3 amino acids: CASSQDLAGVGTDTQYF. The CDR3 nucleotides read TGCGCCAGCAGCCAAGATCTAGCGGGAGTGGGCACAGATACGCAGTATTTT.